Sequencing of this TCR beta chain was carried out in a study of blood T cell repertoires in COVID-19. Study as a whole: Samples taken during acute and convalescent COVID-19 were collected in the United States, Italy and Spain. PBMCs, B-cell-depleted T cells, or T cells were the source of the cDNA or gDNA that made up the material.

Repertoires were generated with immunoSEQ multiplex PCR, while TCRdb's copy carries only in-frame clones and drops some. The table lists 230,000 or so clones, around 86% of them singletons. The CDR3 has 20 residues. Sequencing was performed on PBMCs or T cells enriched from blood (not recorded which). The TCR comes from a woman aged 40 to 50 with acute COVID-19. The J gene is TRBJ2-1, the V gene TRBV12-2; TRBD2, the table's D call, lacks a check against the DNA. TRBV12-2 is termed a pseudogene. The chain's CDR3 is CASRSSYCSGGVPSYNEQFF. As DNA, the CDR3 is TGTGCAAGTCGCTCTTCTTATTGTAGCGGGGGGGTACCCTCCTACAATGAGCAGTTCTTC.